This T cell receptor beta chain originates from a study of blood T cell repertoires in COVID-19 (dated by TCRdb to 2020 to 2022). A note on the overall study: Samples from collaborators originated in the United States, Italy and Spain and spanned both the acute and convalescent phases of COVID-19. The material from the prospective study consisted of cDNA or gDNA derived from T cells, B-cell-depleted T cells, or PBMCs. Deeply sampled blood TCRbeta repertoires from subjects exposed to, actively infected with, or recovered from COVID-19 were included in the dataset. The repertoires were released in a freely available public database meant as a resource for research on the immune response to SARS-CoV-2. Samples were obtained from the ongoing ImmuneRACE study (first 160 participants) and from 1,200 or so subjects provided by 6 global collaborators. A de-identified subject ID, COVID-19 status, age in years and sex were almost always included in the sample metadata. Where HLA class I and class II types were available, the types were taken from metadata supplied by the sample provider, not from assay-based typing.

The collaborating institutions used their own protocols to collect whole blood in K2EDTA tubes. Collaborator samples were shipped for TCRbeta analysis as frozen whole blood, isolated PBMCs, or DNA extracted from either sample type. Results and caveats for the whole study, not just this receptor: The quantity of clinical and demographic metadata differed by source and by participant and was supplied without curation.

In the germline V gene, CDR1 corresponds to SGHAT and CDR2 to FQNNGV. Taken from cysteine to phenylalanine, the CDR3 has 15 residues. Kept here is only the CDR3 DNA, which spans 45 bases and is read in frame from base 1. V and J are truncated by 6 bases and 3 bases respectively, leaving an intervening sequence of 15 bases. Worth noting for this clone: Its antigen is still unknown. The input lacks base qualities; no much larger clone sits a single base away.

TCRbeta CDR3 regions were amplified from genomic DNA by means of the immunoSEQ Assay, a bias-controlled multiplex PCR. The study's own analysis went as follows. The number of nucleated cells in each sample was estimated from the amplification of reference gene primers within the assay. Sequence reads were collapsed and filtered to measure the absolute abundance of every unique TCRbeta CDR3 rearrangement. For each sample, productive Simpson clonality was calculated by taking the square root of Simpson's diversity index across productive rearrangements. TCRdb's version of the immuneACCESS table is confined to in-frame rearrangements and falls short of the full clone set. An unresolved V gene accounts for under half of the shortfall where checked; the remainder is of unknown origin. V and J calls and clone size are those listed in that table; D and trimming were worked out from the DNA. The sample records 100,000 to 120,000 clones, about four fifths of which are singletons. Of the sample, roughly 8.1% falls within the top ten clones.

This chain is built from TRBV11-2 and TRBJ2-1; the D segment could be TRBD1, given 5 matching bases. The receptor comes from a woman aged 40-49 years with acute or convalescent COVID-19. The specimen was peripheral blood. CDR3 loop: CASRPQMGRYNEQFF. The base sequence is TGTGCCAGCAGACCCCAGATGGGGCGCTACAATGAGCAGTTCTTC. The variable domain in full, with residues beyond the CDR3 obtained from the reference TRBV11-2 and TRBJ2-1 genes, is EAGVAQSPRYKIIEKRQSVAFWCNPISGHATLYWYQQILGQGPKLLIQFQNNGVVDDSQLPKDRFSAERLKGVDSTLKIQPAKLEDSAVYLCASRPQMGRYNEQFFGPGTRLTVL.